The clone carrying this TCR beta chain was recorded once. CDR1 is SGHRS, CDR2 YFSETQ, per germline. This CDR3 contains 17 residues. V trimming: 5 bases; J trimming: 3 bases; junction bases outside the gene matches: 14. Use of 60 Vbeta and 13 Jbeta primers characterized the PCR. Profiling relied on immunoSEQ multiplex PCR, and the TCRdb table lists in-frame clones only, not all of them. The sample holds about 150,000 clones; about four fifths are singletons and the top ten take about 3%. This sample stems from a study of cytomegalovirus exposure and HLA in healthy donors. The receptor comes from a man between 18 and 29 years old in good health and CMV-seronegative. Sequenced sample: PBMCs. The rearrangement links TRBV5-1 to TRBJ2-7; 10 bases map to TRBD2. In nucleotides, the CDR3 is TGCGCCAGCAGTCTCTCCAATGGCGCTAGCGGGGGCTACGAGCAGTACGTC. Protein: CASSLSNGASGGYEQYV.